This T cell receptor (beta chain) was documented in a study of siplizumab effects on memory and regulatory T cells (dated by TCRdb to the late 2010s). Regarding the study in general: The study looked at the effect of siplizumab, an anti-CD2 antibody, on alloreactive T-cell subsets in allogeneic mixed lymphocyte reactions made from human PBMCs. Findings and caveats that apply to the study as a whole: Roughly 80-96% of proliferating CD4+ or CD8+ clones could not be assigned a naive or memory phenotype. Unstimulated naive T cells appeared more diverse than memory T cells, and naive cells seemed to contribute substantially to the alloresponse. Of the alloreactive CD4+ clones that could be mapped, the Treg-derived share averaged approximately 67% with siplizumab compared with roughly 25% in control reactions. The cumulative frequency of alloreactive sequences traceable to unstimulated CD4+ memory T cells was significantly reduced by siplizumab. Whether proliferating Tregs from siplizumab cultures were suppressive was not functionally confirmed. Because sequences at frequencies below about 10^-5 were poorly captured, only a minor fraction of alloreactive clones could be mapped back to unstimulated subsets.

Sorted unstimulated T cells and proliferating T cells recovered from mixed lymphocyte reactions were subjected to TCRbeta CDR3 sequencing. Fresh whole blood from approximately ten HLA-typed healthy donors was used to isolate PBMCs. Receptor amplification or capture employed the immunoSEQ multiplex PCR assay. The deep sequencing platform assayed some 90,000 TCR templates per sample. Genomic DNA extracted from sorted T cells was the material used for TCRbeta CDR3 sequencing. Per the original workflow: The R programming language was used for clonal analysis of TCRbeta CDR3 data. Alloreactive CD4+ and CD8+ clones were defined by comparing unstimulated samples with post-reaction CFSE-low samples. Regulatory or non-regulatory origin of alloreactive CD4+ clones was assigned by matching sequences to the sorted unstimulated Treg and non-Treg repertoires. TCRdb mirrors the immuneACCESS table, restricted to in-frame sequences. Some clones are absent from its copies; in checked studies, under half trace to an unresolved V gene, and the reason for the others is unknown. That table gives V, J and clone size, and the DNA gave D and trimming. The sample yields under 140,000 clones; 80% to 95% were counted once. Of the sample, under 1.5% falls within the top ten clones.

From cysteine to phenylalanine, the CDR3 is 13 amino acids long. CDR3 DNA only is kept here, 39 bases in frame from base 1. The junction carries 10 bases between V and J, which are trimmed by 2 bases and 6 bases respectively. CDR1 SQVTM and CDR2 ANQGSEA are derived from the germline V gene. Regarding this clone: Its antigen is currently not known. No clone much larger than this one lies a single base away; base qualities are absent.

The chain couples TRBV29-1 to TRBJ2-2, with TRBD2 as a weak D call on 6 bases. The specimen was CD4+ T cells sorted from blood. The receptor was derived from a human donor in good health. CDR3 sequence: CSVEKWGAGELFF. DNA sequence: TGCAGCGTTGAAAAGTGGGGGGCCGGGGAGCTGTTTTTT.